The 11 T cell receptor beta chains given below trace back to one sample, sequenced in a study of cytomegalovirus exposure and HLA in healthy donors. Researchers ran the PCR with 60 Vbeta and 13 Jbeta primers. Some clones are missing from TCRdb's copy, which holds only in-frame ones; the method was immunoSEQ multiplex PCR. The sample lists about 150,000 clones, more than 75% seen once, with roughly 5.2% in the top ten. The sample was PBMCs. Source of these receptors: a woman in her twenties or thirties in good health and CMV-seronegative.

The rearrangement links TRBV30 to TRBJ2-5, with 8 bases matching TRBD1. Trimming took 1 base from V and 1 from J; bases not matched to a gene: 8. This CDR3 contains 16 residues. Per the germline V gene, CDR1 is GTSNPN and CDR2 is SVGIG (reference sequence). CDR3 nucleotide sequence: TGTGCCTGGAGTGCCGACAGGGGCTGGGGCCAAGAGACCCAGTACTTC. It codes for CAWSADRGWGQETQYF.

This clone was detected a few times. The chain combines TRBV5-6 with TRBJ2-1; 8 positions match TRBD2. The ends lost 0 bases at V and 0 bases at J; junction bases unmatched: 5. The CDR3 is made up of 17 amino acids. The germline CDR1 and CDR2 sequences are SGHDT and YYEEEE. Written as DNA, the CDR3 is TGTGCCAGCAGCTTGGGGGTAGCGGGATTCTCCTACAATGAGCAGTTCTTC. It encodes CASSLGVAGFSYNEQFF.

This sequence joins TRBV27 and TRBJ2-7; 9 positions match TRBD1. Germline CDR1 reads MNHEY; CDR2 reads SMNVEV (reference sequence). V shed 5 bases, J shed 6 bases, and the junction held 8 bases outside the gene matches. The CDR3 extends over 14 amino acids. The CDR3 coding sequence is TGTGCCAGCAGTCCGGGACAGGGCCTCCGCGAGCAGTACTTC. Encoded protein: CASSPGQGLREQYF.

V usage is TRBV29-1 and J usage is TRBJ2-1, with D tentatively TRBD2 (6 bases). The V end was cut by 4 bases, the J end by 7 bases, with 17 bases between. Germline V lookup: CDR1 SQVTM, CDR2 ANQGSEA. The CDR3 runs to 14 residues. CDR3 coding DNA: TGCAGCGTTGTTGGGAGGTTAAAGGTAAATGAGCAGTTCTTC. The encoded protein is CSVVGRLKVNEQFF.

The chain uses TRBV6-5 and TRBJ1-2, with 7 positions matching TRBD1. The V segment lost 7 bases and the J segment 4 bases; nucleotides outside the gene matches: 12. This CDR3 has 15 residues. Germline assignment: CDR1 MNHEY and CDR2 SVGAGI. The CDR3 protein is CASNPLTGSSYGYTF. Written as DNA, the CDR3 is TGTGCCAGCAACCCTCTGACAGGGTCTAGCTATGGCTACACCTTC.

The genes are TRBV7-3 and TRBJ2-3; TRBD2 might be the D (6 bases). V was shortened by 5 bases and J by 6 bases, with 9 bases between the two germline ends. The CDR3 has 12 amino acids. Germline V gene data show CDR1 as SGHTA and CDR2 as FQGTGA. In DNA form, the CDR3 reads TGTGCCAGCAGCCATCGGGGGGATACGCAGTATTTT. Residues: CASSHRGDTQYF.

The V gene is TRBV28, the J gene TRBJ2-5; 12 nucleotides match TRBD2. CDR1 and CDR2 from the germline V gene are MDHEN and SYDVKM. The CDR3 runs 20 residues. The junction had 17 bases not matched to a gene; V was cut back by 6 bases and J by 0 bases. CDR3 sequence reads: CASSPLDWTSGDYNQETQYF. The DNA of the CDR3 is TGTGCCAGCAGCCCACTGGACTGGACTAGCGGGGACTATAACCAAGAGACCCAGTACTTC.

The chain recombines TRBV11-2 with TRBJ2-5; TRBD2 might be the D (6 bases). The V gene's germline CDR1 is SGHAT and CDR2 FQNNGV. V shed 5 bases and J shed 5 bases, with 18 bases lying between them. This CDR3 comprises 15 residues. The CDR3, as DNA: TGTGCCAGCAGCACCCATTTAGCGGCGGGTGAGACCCAGTACTTC. Residues: CASSTHLAAGETQYF.

The chain joins TRBV6-1 to TRBJ1-1; no definite D call. Trimming shortened V by 3 bases and J by 2 bases, and 13 bases separated the two germline ends. CDR3 length equals 15 residues. Germline values: CDR1 MNHNS, CDR2 SASEGT. The CDR3 coding sequence is TGTGCCAGCAGTGAGGACTGGGGTGGCAACACTGAAGCTTTCTTT. This codes for CASSEDWGGNTEAFF.

This clone has only a few counts. The V call is TRBV4-1, the J call TRBJ2-1; TRBD2 aligns across 14 bases. CDR3 length equals 18 residues. With V trimmed by 5 bases and J by 0 bases, 6 bases remained unmatched. Germline CDR1 MGHRA, CDR2 YSYEKL. This CDR3 reads CASSGGGTSGSSYNEQFF. The CDR3 coding sequence is TGCGCCAGCAGCGGAGGCGGGACTAGCGGGAGCTCCTACAATGAGCAGTTCTTC.

The chain has TRBV9 and TRBJ2-3; 13 bases are a match to TRBD2. Trimming removed 6 bases from V and 2 bases from J; junction bases left unmatched: 9. The CDR3 covers 17 residues. Germline loops: CDR1 SGDLS, CDR2 YYNGEE. Written as DNA, the CDR3 is TGTGCCAGCAATGAGGGGACTAGCGGGACCCACACAGATACGCAGTATTTT. The encoded protein is CASNEGTSGTHTDTQYF.